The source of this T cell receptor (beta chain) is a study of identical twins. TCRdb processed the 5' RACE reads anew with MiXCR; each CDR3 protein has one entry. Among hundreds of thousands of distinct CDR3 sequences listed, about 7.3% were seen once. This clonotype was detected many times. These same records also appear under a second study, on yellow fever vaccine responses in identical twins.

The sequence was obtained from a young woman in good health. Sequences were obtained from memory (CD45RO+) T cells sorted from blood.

CDR3 nucleotides: TGTGCCAGCAGTTTCGGGGGGGGGGGACAGGGAAACATTCAGTACTTC. Its protein product is CASSFGGGGQGNIQYF. The chain uses TRBV12-3 or TRBV12-4 and TRBJ2-4; TRBD1 might be the D (9 bases). This CDR3 region has 16 residues. V lost 3 bases and J 6 bases, leaving 18 bases between the germline ends.